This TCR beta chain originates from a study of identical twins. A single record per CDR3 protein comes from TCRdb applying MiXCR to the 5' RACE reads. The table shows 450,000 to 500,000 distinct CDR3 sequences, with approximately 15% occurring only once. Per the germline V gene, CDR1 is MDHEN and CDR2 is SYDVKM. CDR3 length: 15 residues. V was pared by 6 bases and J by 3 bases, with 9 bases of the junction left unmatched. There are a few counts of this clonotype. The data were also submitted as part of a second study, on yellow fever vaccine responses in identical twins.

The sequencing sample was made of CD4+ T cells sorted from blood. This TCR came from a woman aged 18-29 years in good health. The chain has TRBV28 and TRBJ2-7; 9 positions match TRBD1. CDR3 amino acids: CASSPPGTGIYEQYF. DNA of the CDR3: TGTGCCAGCAGCCCCCCCGGGACAGGGATCTACGAGCAGTACTTC.